Following are 20 T cell receptor beta chains from one sample sequenced in a study of blood T cell repertoires in COVID-19. Profiled with immunoSEQ multiplex PCR; TCRdb holds only in-frame clones, not every one. Of about 140,000 clones listed, over 75% are singletons. Sequenced input: peripheral blood. The receptors were sampled from a human donor in a cohort sampled during active COVID-19.

The chain carries TRBV5-4 and TRBJ1-5; D is ambiguous. The CDR3 totals 14 residues. Germline V gives CDR1 SGHNT, CDR2 YYREEE (reference sequence). The V gene lost 4 bases and the J gene lost 7 bases, with 15 bases spanning the gap. CDR3 residues: CASSRAPAVQPQHF. Here the CDR3 DNA reads TGTGCCAGCAGCAGAGCCCCGGCGGTACAGCCCCAGCATTTT.

This clone appeared many times. V is TRBV19 and J is TRBJ1-5; 7 bases align to TRBD1. Germline V CDR1 and CDR2: LNHDA, SQIVND (reference sequence). The CDR3 sequence is 15 residues long. The ends lost 0 bases at V and 6 bases at J; junction bases unmatched: 5. CDR3 DNA sequence: TGTGCCAGTAGTATAGAGAGGGGGCTGAGTCAGCCCCAGCATTTT. It is translated as CASSIERGLSQPQHF. The full variable domain, with the rest looked up from reference TRBV19 and TRBJ1-5, is DGGITQSPKYLFRKEGQNVTLSCEQNLNHDAMYWYRQDPGQGLRLIYYSQIVNDFQKGDIAEGYSVSREKKESFPLTVTSAQKNPTAFYLCASSIERGLSQPQHFGDGTRLSIL.

V and J are TRBV25-1 and TRBJ2-7, with TRBD1 matching over 9 bases. The CDR3 covers 13 residues. Trimming took 11 bases from V and 3 from J; bases not matched to a gene: 8. The germline CDR1 and CDR2 sequences are MGHDK and SYGVNS. The DNA for the CDR3 is TGTGCCTCCCGAGGGACAGGGATCTACGAGCAGTACTTC. This gives the protein CASRGTGIYEQYF.

The V call is TRBV6-5, the J call TRBJ2-5; D might be TRBD1 (5 bases). CDR1 is MNHEY, CDR2 SVGAGI, per germline. The CDR3 is made up of 14 amino acids. Trimming pared 6 bases from V and 5 bases from J, leaving 16 bases between. In nucleotides, the CDR3 is TGTGCCAGCAGGGCTACGACAGTCAGGGAGACCCAGTACTTC. Translating it yields CASRATTVRETQYF.

The genes are TRBV9 and TRBJ1-3, with no clear D. The CDR3 totals 13 residues. Germline V gives CDR1 SGDLS, CDR2 YYNGEE. V was cut by 6 bases and J by 0 bases, with 7 bases left in between. Here the CDR3 DNA reads TGTGCCAGCACAGGTGGCTCTGGAAACACCATATATTTT. Its protein product is CASTGGSGNTIYF.

This clone was counted a single time. The chain uses TRBV3-1 (or the pseudogene TRBV3-2) and TRBJ1-5; D gene ambiguous. The CDR3 consists of 15 residues. Germline V CDR1 and CDR2: LGHDT, YNNKEL (reference sequence). Trimming cost V 0 bases and J 1 base, with 7 bases left between them. The CDR3 sequence is CASSQDVRSNQPQHF. CDR3 nucleotide sequence: TGTGCCAGCAGCCAAGATGTCAGGAGCAATCAGCCCCAGCATTTT.

V gene TRBV4-1 combines with J gene TRBJ1-2; D unclear. Germline lookup yields CDR1 MGHRA and CDR2 YSYEKL. There are 17 residues in the CDR3. Trimming removed 1 base at V and 2 bases at J, with 17 bases between. CDR3 loop: CASSQGFLGSWNYGYTF. The DNA of the CDR3 is TGCGCCAGCAGCCAAGGATTCCTGGGCTCGTGGAACTATGGCTACACCTTC.

The chain couples TRBV5-1 to TRBJ1-2, with 8 bases lining up with TRBD1. Per germline, CDR1 SGHRS and CDR2 YFSETQ. J was trimmed by 5 bases and V by 4 bases; bases with no gene match: 4. The CDR3 runs 13 residues. The CDR3 region has the DNA TGCGCCAGCAGCCGCGGACAGGGTTATGGCTACACCTTC. Amino acid sequence: CASSRGQGYGYTF.

J is TRBJ1-6 and V is TRBV6-5; D not certain. V was shortened by 7 bases and J by 9 bases, with 10 bases between the two germline ends. CDR3 size: 12 residues. CDR1 is MNHEY, CDR2 SVGAGI, per germline. The DNA for the CDR3 is TGTGCCAGCACGGAGGGAAGTTCACCCCTCCACTTT. Amino acids: CASTEGSSPLHF.

The chain recombines TRBV6-5 with TRBJ1-4; D is undetermined. The ends were cut back, 2 bases at V and 6 bases at J, with 13 bases in the middle. Germline CDR1 is MNHEY and CDR2 is SVGAGI. This CDR3 has 15 amino acids. The CDR3 nucleotides read TGTGCCAGCAGTTACCGCCGGGAGGTTTATGAAAAACTGTTTTTT. Protein product: CASSYRREVYEKLFF.

The chain has TRBV12-5 and TRBJ1-6; TRBD1 might be the D (6 bases). Per germline, CDR1 LGHNT and CDR2 FRNRAP. The V end was cut by 3 bases, the J end by 10 bases, with 16 bases between. The CDR3 extends over 15 amino acids. The CDR3 DNA reads TGTGCTAGTGGTTTCGATCGGGTCAGGGGCTCACCCCTCCACTTT. It encodes CASGFDRVRGSPLHF.

The chain combines TRBV6-5 with TRBJ1-2; D possibly corresponds to TRBD1 (5 bases). Trimming took off 3 bases at V and 7 bases at J, with 21 bases between the two ends. The CDR3 covers 16 residues. Germline CDR1 MNHEY, CDR2 SVGAGI. The CDR3 is CASSYAGRRGEGGYTF. CDR3 in DNA: TGTGCCAGCAGTTATGCGGGGAGGAGGGGCGAGGGTGGCTACACCTTC.

The rearrangement joins TRBV6-5 to TRBJ1-1, with a tentative D call TRBD1 (5 bases). V lost 7 bases and J 1 base, leaving 13 bases between the germline ends. This CDR3 region has 14 residues. Germline CDR1 is MNHEY and CDR2 is SVGAGI. The chain's CDR3 is CASKGRGANTEAFF. The CDR3 bases are TGTGCCAGCAAGGGGAGGGGCGCGAACACTGAAGCTTTCTTT.

This clone was detected once. The chain's CDR3 is CASSLSDEGGLGYTF. CDR3 in DNA: TGTGCCAGCAGCTTGTCCGACGAGGGCGGACTAGGCTACACCTTC. The gene calls are TRBV5-5 and TRBJ1-2, with D unresolved. CDR1 is SGHKS, CDR2 YYEKEE, per germline (reference sequence). This CDR3 is 15 amino acids long. V gave up 1 base and J gave up 8 bases, with 18 bases separating them.

Only one count was recorded for this clone. The V call is TRBV5-4, the J call TRBJ2-1; 11 bases fit TRBD2. There are 17 residues in the CDR3. Germline V CDR1 and CDR2: SGHNT, YYREEE (reference sequence). Losses at the gene ends were 1 base for V and 7 bases for J; bases not matched to a gene: 10. CDR3 sequence (DNA): TGTGCCAGCAGCTTGCGACTAGCGGGAAATATAGGGAATGAGCAGTTCTTC. Amino acids: CASSLRLAGNIGNEQFF.

The rearrangement links TRBV13 to TRBJ2-3; D is uncertain. Germline V gives CDR1 PRHDT, CDR2 FYEKMQ (reference sequence). The CDR3 length is 12 residues. The germline V and J ends were trimmed by 5 bases and 3 bases, with 6 bases remaining between them. CDR3 coding DNA: TGTGCCAGCAGCCTTAGTACAGATACGCAGTATTTT. Amino acid sequence: CASSLSTDTQYF.

The table lists this clone with a few counts. The chain combines TRBV4-2 with TRBJ2-2; 9 positions match TRBD2. V lost 4 bases to trimming and J lost 0 bases; unmatched junction nucleotides: 9. Germline V gene lookup returns CDR1 LGHNA and CDR2 YNFKEQ. This CDR3 spans 18 amino acids. CDR3 region: CASSPNPGLASNTGELFF. The CDR3 DNA reads as TGTGCCAGCAGCCCAAACCCGGGACTAGCATCGAACACCGGGGAGCTGTTTTTT.

CDR3 sequence reads: CASSVVTGPMNTEAFF. The CDR3 coding sequence is TGTGCCAGCAGCGTAGTAACAGGTCCTATGAACACTGAAGCTTTCTTT. The chain employs TRBV9 and TRBJ1-1; weak D call: TRBD1 (5 bases). Deletions cut 0 bases from V and 0 bases from J, with 12 bases between. Per germline, CDR1 SGDLS and CDR2 YYNGEE. The CDR3 length is 16 residues.

The J gene is TRBJ2-2, the V gene TRBV5-4, with no clear D. This CDR3 region has 16 residues. The V end was cut by 1 base, the J end by 0 bases, with 10 bases between. The V gene's germline CDR1 is SGHNT and CDR2 YYREEE (reference sequence). This CDR3 reads CASSLYPRTNTGELFF. DNA for the CDR3: TGTGCCAGCAGCTTGTATCCTAGAACGAACACCGGGGAGCTGTTTTTT.

The chain couples TRBV5-6 to TRBJ1-2, with a possible D match to TRBD1 (6 bases). CDR3 length: 14 residues. V was trimmed by 4 bases and J by 7 bases, leaving 17 bases between them. CDR1 is SGHDT, CDR2 YYEEEE, per germline. The CDR3 here is CASSPTGSFSGYTF. CDR3 DNA sequence: TGTGCCAGCAGCCCGACAGGTTCGTTCTCTGGCTACACCTTC.